What follows are 8 T cell receptor beta chains derived from one specimen sequenced in a study of T cells in Graves' hyperthyroidism and ophthalmopathy. Amplified TCR beta CDR3 regions derived from RNA transcripts. A first-round RT-PCR of the TCR CDR3 used the HTBI primer set. TCRdb re-derived calls from the multiplex PCR reads in MiXCR, one entry per CDR3 protein. The sample gives fewer than 900,000 distinct CDR3 sequences, under 20% of which show up once; roughly a sixth is in the top ten. Sequencing input: blood. All receptors come from a woman in her 50s with Graves' hyperthyroidism that later progressed to Graves' ophthalmopathy.

The chain links TRBV6-5 to TRBJ1-1, with D possibly TRBD1 on 5 matching bases. The germline V gene has CDR1 MNHEY and CDR2 SVGAGI. V lost 0 bases, J lost 3 bases, and 11 bases lay in between. There are 15 residues in the CDR3. CDR3 sequence reads: CASSYSGGADTEAFF. CDR3 coding DNA: TGTGCCAGCAGTTACTCTGGAGGGGCCGACACTGAAGCTTTCTTT.

In this sample, this clonotype turned up many times. V usage is TRBV2 and J usage is TRBJ1-2, with 9 bases lining up with TRBD1. Trimming took 4 bases from V and 5 from J; bases not matched to a gene: 2. Germline CDR1 SNHLY, CDR2 FYNNEI. The CDR3 sequence is 13 residues long. The CDR3 DNA follows: TGTGCCAGCAGTGTAGGACAGGGGTATGGCTACACCTTC. It is translated as CASSVGQGYGYTF.

This clonotype was recorded at least ten times. The chain recombines TRBV5-1 with TRBJ2-7; 16 bases fit TRBD2. V was clipped by 4 bases and J by 6 bases; unmatched bases: 10. Germline V lookup: CDR1 SGHRS, CDR2 YFSETQ. The CDR3 contains 17 residues. The DNA of the CDR3 is TGCGCCAGCAGCCTCAGACCGGGGACTAGCGGGGGGGGCGAGCAGTACTTC. This codes for CASSLRPGTSGGGEQYF.

This clonotype has a count of ten or more. The chain uses TRBV18 and TRBJ2-3, with unresolved D. This CDR3 contains 12 residues. V was shortened by 2 bases and J by 4 bases, with 4 bases between the two germline ends. Germline lookup yields CDR1 KGHSH and CDR2 LQKENI. The CDR3 nucleotides are TGTGCCAGCTCACCAAATGCAGATACGCAGTATTTT. Its translation is CASSPNADTQYF.

The V call is TRBV7-9, the J call TRBJ2-1; the D is unclear. V was clipped by 2 bases and J by 5 bases, with 16 bases between them. Germline V gives CDR1 SEHNR, CDR2 FQNEAQ (reference sequence). This CDR3 contains 16 residues. The CDR3 sequence is CASSLKLGRNNNEQFF. The CDR3 DNA is TGTGCCAGCAGCTTAAAGTTGGGAAGAAATAACAATGAGCAGTTCTTC.

This clonotype was observed many times. The chain is built from TRBV13 and TRBJ2-7; perhaps TRBD1 as D (6 bases). Germline loops: CDR1 PRHDT, CDR2 FYEKMQ (reference sequence). The CDR3 length is 13 residues. With 5 bases removed from V and 5 bases from J, the gap between germline ends came to 13 bases. The CDR3 loop reads CASSPQGRNEQYF. The CDR3 region has the DNA TGTGCCAGCAGCCCTCAGGGGCGGAACGAGCAGTACTTC.

There are many counts of this clonotype. This chain links TRBV20-1 with TRBJ2-7; D is unclear. The CDR3 runs to 14 residues. From germline, CDR1 is DFQATT and CDR2 SNEGSKA (reference sequence). V was pared by 5 bases and J by 2 bases, with 16 bases between. Written as DNA, the CDR3 is TGCAGTGCTTATGACACCGAGACCGCCTACGAGCAGTACTTC. Protein: CSAYDTETAYEQYF.

The V gene is TRBV9, the J gene TRBJ2-2; TRBD2 agrees at 10 bases. The CDR3 runs 19 residues. The germline CDR1 and CDR2 sequences are SGDLS and YYNGEE. The trim removed 0 bases at V and 3 bases at J, leaving 11 bases unmatched. CDR3 DNA sequence: TGTGCCAGCAGCGTAGGGAGAGAGGAACTAGCGGGGTACACCGGGGAGCTGTTTTTT. Translated, it gives CASSVGREELAGYTGELFF.